The 20 T cell receptor beta chains below were found in one sample sequenced in a study of shared clonotypes between healthy human individuals. The repertoire was sequenced with immunoSEQ multiplex PCR; TCRdb's copy has only in-frame clones and lacks some. Here the sample spans around 100,000 clones, approximately 70% being singletons. Sequencing used memory CD8+ T cells sorted from blood. Subset in this sample: CD45RO+ cells pooled with CCR7-negative TemRA cells. Receptors were obtained from a woman aged 25 to 39 in good health.

The chain is built from TRBV5-4 and TRBJ2-4; 8 bases map to TRBD1. Germline-derived CDR1 and CDR2 are SGHNT and YYREEE (reference sequence). After removal of 0 bases from V and 9 bases from J, the junction contained 2 bases not matched to a gene. The CDR3 length is 13 residues. CDR3 residues: CASSLGTGSIQYF. The CDR3 DNA follows: TGTGCCAGCAGCTTGGGGACAGGGAGCATTCAGTACTTC. Filled out from reference TRBV5-4 and TRBJ2-4, the complete variable domain reads ETGVTQSPTHLIKTRGQQVTLRCSSQSGHNTVSWYQQALGQGPQFIFQYYREEENGRGNFPPRFSGLQFPNYSSELNVNALELDDSALYLCASSLGTGSIQYFGAGTRLSVL.

This clone was observed at least ten times. This rearrangement joins TRBV15 to TRBJ2-6; D possibly corresponds to TRBD1 (6 bases). The V gene's germline CDR1 is LNHNV and CDR2 YYDKDF (reference sequence). The CDR3 has 16 residues. V dropped 4 bases and J dropped 4 bases, with 14 bases sitting between them. The CDR3 is CATSTIRGSGANVLTF. DNA for the CDR3: TGTGCCACCAGCACGATCAGGGGTTCGGGGGCCAACGTCCTGACTTTC.

In its sample, this clone was seen many times. The chain employs TRBV6-1 and TRBJ2-7; tentative D call: TRBD2 (5 bases). Germline CDR1 is MNHNS and CDR2 is SASEGT. This CDR3 contains 15 residues. Trimming took 8 bases from V and 5 from J, leaving 22 bases between them. The CDR3 loop reads CASVARVVGGHEQYF. CDR3 bases: TGTGCCAGCGTTGCTCGGGTGGTAGGAGGCCACGAGCAGTACTTC.

The rearrangement joins TRBV14 to TRBJ1-1, with D maybe TRBD1 (5 bases). The V gene's germline CDR1 is SGHDN and CDR2 FVKESK. The CDR3 spans 16 residues. Trimming shortened V by 1 base and J by 1 base, and 13 bases separated the two germline ends. The CDR3 DNA reads as TGTGCCAGCAGCCAAGGTCGAGCAGGGTCGAACACTGAAGCTTTCTTT. Translating gives CASSQGRAGSNTEAFF.

The gene calls are TRBV7-9 and TRBJ2-5; possibly TRBD1 for D (5 bases). V dropped 2 bases and J dropped 0 bases, with 16 bases sitting between them. CDR3 size: 17 residues. Per germline, CDR1 SEHNR and CDR2 FQNEAQ (reference sequence). Written as DNA, the CDR3 is TGTGCCAGCAGCTTATCCCCAGGGCTTCTTTACCAAGAGACCCAGTACTTC. Translating gives CASSLSPGLLYQETQYF.

The sample holds one count of this clone. The genes are TRBV6-1 and TRBJ2-6, with D hard to call. The V end lost 6 bases, the J end lost 1 base, and 4 bases lay between the germline ends. CDR3 length: 13 residues. In germline, CDR1 is MNHNS, CDR2 SASEGT. The CDR3 nucleotides read TGTGCCAGCAGCCGGTCTGGGGCCAACGTCCTGACTTTC. Its translation is CASSRSGANVLTF.

This clone was recorded only once. The gene calls are TRBV4-2 and TRBJ2-1, with TRBD2 matching over 10 bases. Per germline, CDR1 LGHNA and CDR2 YNFKEQ. J gave up 6 bases and V 0 bases, and 5 bases lay outside the gene matches. The CDR3 has 16 amino acids. The CDR3 loop is CASSQDYLAGVNEQFF. In nucleotides, the CDR3 is TGTGCCAGCAGCCAAGATTACCTAGCGGGAGTCAATGAGCAGTTCTTC.

The chain employs TRBV5-1 and TRBJ2-1, with 12 bases identical to TRBD2. Losses at the gene ends were 5 bases for V and 8 bases for J; bases not matched to a gene: 5. The CDR3 consists of 14 residues. Germline V gene sequence: CDR1 SGHRS, CDR2 YFSETQ. The CDR3: CASSYGLAGYEQFF. CDR3 coding DNA: TGCGCCAGCAGTTACGGACTAGCGGGATATGAGCAGTTCTTC.

This clone was observed at least ten times. This chain connects TRBV25-1 to TRBJ2-2; no firm D call. Trimming removed 9 bases at V and 4 bases at J, with 9 bases between. This CDR3 region has 12 residues. The germline gives CDR1 MGHDK, CDR2 SYGVNS. Here the CDR3 reads CASTTPTGELFF. Here the CDR3 DNA reads TGTGCCAGTACGACTCCCACCGGGGAGCTGTTTTTT.

For the CDR3, the DNA is TGTGCCAGCAGCTTTTGGACTAGCGGGAGTACAGATACGCAGTATTTT. Translated, it gives CASSFWTSGSTDTQYF. The chain has TRBV7-9 and TRBJ2-3; 13 positions agree with TRBD2. V was clipped by 3 bases and J by 3 bases; unmatched bases: 3. The CDR3 has 16 amino acids. The germline CDR1 and CDR2 sequences are SEHNR and FQNEAQ (reference sequence).

In its sample, this clone was seen a few times. J is TRBJ2-1 and V is TRBV19; unclear D gene. Germline CDR1 is LNHDA and CDR2 is SQIVND (reference sequence). This CDR3 is 13 amino acids long. The V and J ends lost 7 bases and 9 bases respectively, with 16 bases between them. In nucleotides, the CDR3 is TGTGCCAGTACCCCCACGGGTTGGGGTGAGCAGTTCTTC. Residues: CASTPTGWGEQFF.

Written as DNA, the CDR3 is TGTGCCAGCAGCTCTAAGGACGCATCTAGCACAGATACGCAGTATTTT. It encodes CASSSKDASSTDTQYF. This chain connects TRBV13 to TRBJ2-3; D not certain. Looked up from germline, CDR1 is PRHDT and CDR2 is FYEKMQ (reference sequence). V gave up 4 bases and J gave up 0 bases, with 14 bases separating them. The CDR3 has 16 residues.

CDR3 sequence (DNA): TGCGCCAGCAGCCAAGCCTATAGCAATCAGCCCCAGCATTTT. As protein: CASSQAYSNQPQHF. This chain joins TRBV4-1 and TRBJ1-5; D not certain. Deletions cut 1 base from V and 0 bases from J, with 4 bases between. The CDR3 is 14 amino acids. Germline V gene lookup returns CDR1 MGHRA and CDR2 YSYEKL.

The chain uses TRBV15 and TRBJ1-3, with D tentatively TRBD1 (5 bases). Germline CDR1 LNHNV, CDR2 YYDKDF (reference sequence). V was cut by 2 bases and J by 2 bases, with 10 bases left in between. This CDR3 has 15 residues. The CDR3 nucleotides read TGTGCCACCAGCAGACAGGGTCTTGCTGGAAACACCATATATTTT. Amino acids: CATSRQGLAGNTIYF.

This chain joins TRBV25-1 and TRBJ2-2; the match to TRBD2 covers 7 bases. This CDR3 has 16 amino acids. Germline values: CDR1 MGHDK, CDR2 SYGVNS. J gave up 4 bases and V 2 bases, and 7 bases lay outside the gene matches. The CDR3 DNA reads TGTGCCAGCAGTGAAGAGGGAGGGGCGCCCACCGGGGAGCTGTTTTTT. This gives the protein CASSEEGGAPTGELFF.

In this sample, this clone turned up a few times. The rearrangement links TRBV6-5 to TRBJ2-7; possible D gene TRBD1, 6 bases. The CDR3 is 15 residues long. The V and J ends lost 5 bases and 0 bases respectively, with 14 bases between them. The germline gives CDR1 MNHEY, CDR2 SVGAGI. The CDR3 loop reads CASSPAGRGSYEQYF. Written as DNA, the CDR3 is TGTGCCAGCAGTCCCGCGGGCAGGGGCTCCTACGAGCAGTACTTC.

The chain couples TRBV2 to TRBJ2-7, with D unresolved. V dropped 3 bases and J dropped 1 base, with 7 bases sitting between them. Germline V gene lookup returns CDR1 SNHLY and CDR2 FYNNEI. The CDR3 has 13 residues. The CDR3, as DNA: TGTGCCAGCAGTGAGGGGATTTCCTACGAGCAGTACTTC. Amino acid sequence: CASSEGISYEQYF.

V is TRBV7-2 and J is TRBJ2-7, with D perhaps TRBD2 (5 bases). Germline V CDR1 and CDR2: SGHTA, FQGNSA. This CDR3 spans 14 amino acids. V lost 1 base and J lost 6, with 13 bases in between. The CDR3 is CASSLVLASTEQYF. The CDR3 bases are TGTGCCAGCAGCTTAGTGTTGGCTAGCACCGAGCAGTACTTC.

This chain links TRBV2 with TRBJ2-5; 7 bases fit TRBD2. V shed 7 bases, J shed 4 bases, and the junction held 18 bases outside the gene matches. Germline CDR1 and CDR2: SNHLY and FYNNEI. This CDR3 is 17 amino acids long. The CDR3 spells CASKDRWGGRGSETQYF. CDR3 nucleotide sequence: TGTGCCAGCAAGGACCGCTGGGGCGGGAGAGGGTCAGAGACCCAGTACTTC.

This sequence joins TRBV7-2 and TRBJ2-1; weak D call: TRBD1 (6 bases). There are 13 residues in the CDR3. CDR1 SGHTA and CDR2 FQGNSA come from the germline V gene. The V end was cut by 5 bases, the J end by 6 bases, with 11 bases between. In DNA form, the CDR3 reads TGTGCCAGCAGCACCGGACAGCTCAATGAGCAGTTCTTC. Protein sequence: CASSTGQLNEQFF.